Listed here are 3 T cell receptor beta chains from one sample, sequenced in a study of shared clonotypes between healthy human individuals. Method: immunoSEQ multiplex PCR; TCRdb's copy keeps in-frame clones and lacks some. Counted here are over 2 million clones, 80% to 95% occurring once; the ten biggest clones make up about 0.36%. The sequenced sample consisted of naive CD4+ T cells from PBMCs. Subset meaning: CD45RA+ positively selected. The receptors here all came from a man aged 18 to 29 in good health. Some clones in this sample may be carry-over from other donors' samples.

Details on this clone: This sample includes further DNA sequences coding for the same CDR3. This CDR3 is CASSLRTGYNEQFF. As DNA, the CDR3 is TGTGCCAGCAGCCTCAGGACAGGCTACAATGAGCAGTTCTTC. J is TRBJ2-1 and V is TRBV7-8; 7 bases match TRBD1. Trimming removed 5 bases from V and 3 bases from J; junction bases left unmatched: 4. Germline CDR1 reads SGHVS; CDR2 reads FQNEAQ. CDR3 length: 14 residues.

This clone is a singleton in its sample. This chain uses TRBV29-1 with TRBJ2-5, with D tentatively TRBD1 or TRBD2 (5 bases each). The CDR3 has 14 amino acids. Trimming shortened V by 5 bases and J by 4 bases, and 17 bases separated the two germline ends. Germline V gene data show CDR1 as SQVTM and CDR2 as ANQGSEA. DNA for the CDR3: TGCAGCGTTTGCCGGGGCCCACGAGGAGAGACCCAGTACTTC. Translation gives CSVCRGPRGETQYF.

This chain joins TRBV11-2 and TRBJ2-5; D is perhaps TRBD2 (5 bases). The CDR3 covers 16 residues. CDR1 and CDR2 (germline): SGHAT, FQNNGV. V gave up 3 bases and J gave up 4 bases, with 18 bases separating them. The CDR3 spells CASSLSRAPRGETQYF. CDR3 nucleotide sequence: TGTGCCAGCAGCTTGAGCCGGGCGCCCCGGGGAGAGACCCAGTACTTC.